Detailed here is one T cell receptor beta chain. Antigen unknown. This record comes from a study of identifying expanded T cells in peripheral blood. Here immunoSEQ multiplex PCR was the method, and the copy in TCRdb shows in-frame clones only, minus some. The profile shows about 90,000 clones, 70% to 90% of them singletons. Study-level findings and limits: Differentially abundant clones: 0.95 to 1.5 between replicates, around 16 at two to three weeks, 19 to 20 at four.

Healthy donors had no documented immune events, such as infections, while sampled. V shed 4 bases, J shed 7 bases, and the junction held 11 bases outside the gene matches. The CDR3 extends over 15 amino acids. Germline lookup yields CDR1 SGHNT and CDR2 YYREEE (reference sequence). Sequences were obtained from blood. This clonotype originated in a person aged 18-70 years in good health. The chain uses TRBV5-4 and TRBJ1-2; 9 nucleotides agree with TRBD1. The CDR3 DNA is TGTGCCAGCAGCAAAGACAGACAGGGGGAAACTGGCTACACCTTC. It is translated as CASSKDRQGETGYTF.